This T cell receptor (beta chain) was profiled in a study of blood T cell repertoires in COVID-19 (dated by TCRdb to the early 2020s). For the study in its entirety: Collaborator samples came from the United States, Italy and Spain and covered acute and convalescent phases of COVID-19. The prospective study material was composed of cDNA or gDNA derived from T cells, B-cell-depleted T cells, or PBMCs. Subjects who had been exposed to COVID-19, were actively infected with it, or had recovered from it provided the deeply sampled blood TCRbeta repertoires that made up the dataset. The repertoires were made available in a free public database intended to serve as a resource for research on the immune response to SARS-CoV-2. Samples were obtained from the ongoing ImmuneRACE study (first 160 participants) and from 950 to 1,500 subjects provided by 6 global collaborators. Sample metadata almost always included a de-identified subject ID, COVID-19 status, age in years and sex. Where available, HLA class I and class II types were obtained from metadata supplied by the sample provider rather than from assay-based typing.

Of note for this clone: Its antigen is still unknown. Per-base quality was not reported, and no clone a single base away is much larger than it.

TCRbeta CDR3 regions were amplified from genomic DNA using the immunoSEQ Assay, a bias-controlled multiplex PCR. From the authors' description of their analysis: The number of nucleated cells in each sample was estimated by amplification of reference gene primers within the assay. Sequence reads were collapsed and filtered to measure the absolute abundance of every unique TCRbeta CDR3 rearrangement. For each sample, productive Simpson clonality was calculated by taking the square root of Simpson's diversity index across productive rearrangements. Not all clones reach the TCRdb copy of this immuneACCESS table, which keeps in-frame sequences only. Checked studies attribute under half of the gap to unresolved V genes and leave the rest unexplained. V and J calls and clone size are those listed in that table; D and trimming were worked out from the DNA. Counted in this sample were 130,000 or so clones; approximately 90% of them appeared once. Jointly, the top ten make up approximately 10% of the sample.

The CDR3 holds 15 amino acids from the cysteine to the phenylalanine. Only the CDR3 DNA stays, 45 bases, in frame from base 1. Based on the germline V gene (reference sequence), the CDR1 and CDR2 sequences are SGHNT and YYREEE. After removal of 0 bases from V and 2 bases from J, the junction retains 2 bases not matched to a gene. The collaborating institutions used their own protocols to collect whole blood in K2EDTA tubes. Collaborator samples were shipped for TCRbeta analysis as frozen whole blood, isolated PBMCs, or DNA extracted from either sample type. Here is what the overall study found, with its caveats: How much clinical and demographic metadata was included differed by source and by participant, and the metadata was provided uncurated.

Sequencing input: peripheral blood. The chain was built from TRBV5-4 and TRBJ2-5, with TRBD2 identical over 9 junction bases. This clonotype was obtained from a man between 45 and 60 years old with acute or convalescent COVID-19. CDR3 loop: CASSLGLAVQETQYF. In nucleotides, the sequence is TGTGCCAGCAGCTTGGGACTAGCGGTTCAAGAGACCCAGTACTTC. Reference TRBV5-4 and TRBJ2-5 proteins supply the regions before and after the CDR3; the full variable domain is: ETGVTQSPTHLIKTRGQQVTLRCSSQSGHNTVSWYQQALGQGPQFIFQYYREEENGRGNFPPRFSGLQFPNYSSELNVNALELDDSALYLCASSLGLAVQETQYFGPGTRLLVL.